The 12 T cell receptor beta chains below come from one sample, sequenced in a study of blood T cell repertoires in COVID-19. Sequencing used immunoSEQ multiplex PCR; TCRdb keeps in-frame clones, though not all of them. The sample consists of more than 200,000 clones, roughly 84% of them appearing once. The sample was peripheral blood. The receptor set was obtained from a middle-aged woman with active or convalescent COVID-19.

The chain couples TRBV7-3 to TRBJ2-7; the D gene is possibly TRBD2 (7 bases). CDR1 and CDR2 from the germline V gene are SGHTA and FQGTGA. V dropped 1 base and J dropped 2 bases, with 12 bases sitting between them. The CDR3 length is 15 residues. The CDR3 is CASSLKGGGPYEQYF. The CDR3 DNA follows: TGTGCCAGCAGCTTAAAAGGCGGGGGCCCCTACGAGCAGTACTTC.

The J gene is TRBJ2-1, the V gene TRBV10-2; no definite D call. Trimming shortened V by 7 bases and J by 7 bases, and 14 bases separated the two germline ends. Per the germline V gene, CDR1 is WSHSY and CDR2 is SAAADI. This CDR3 contains 13 residues. The CDR3 nucleotides read TGCGCCAGCATGAGACCCCAGAGGAATGAGCAGTTCTTC. It yields the protein CASMRPQRNEQFF.

The chain is built from TRBV5-1 and TRBJ2-7; TRBD1 aligns across 8 bases. CDR3 length: 15 amino acids. V shed 1 base and J 4 bases; nucleotides not matched to a gene: 7. CDR1 SGHRS and CDR2 YFSETQ come from the germline V gene. CDR3 DNA sequence: TGCGCCAGCAGCTTGACTCCGGGACAGGCATACGAGCAGTACGTC. Translating it yields CASSLTPGQAYEQYV.

This clone was counted a single time. This chain connects TRBV28 to TRBJ1-3; 12 nucleotides agree with TRBD1. CDR1 MDHEN and CDR2 SYDVKM come from the germline V gene. The J segment lost 0 bases and the V segment lost 5 bases, leaving 2 bases of the junction unmatched. The CDR3 totals 16 residues. Here the CDR3 DNA reads TGTGCCAGCAGTCTGGGACAGGGGGCCTCTGGAAACACCATATATTTT. Protein sequence: CASSLGQGASGNTIYF.

This chain joins TRBV6-2 or TRBV6-3 and TRBJ2-7; D perhaps matches TRBD1 (6 bases). This CDR3 is 14 amino acids long. The germline gives CDR1 MNHEY, CDR2 SVGEGT. Trimming left V 4 bases short and J 0 bases short, with 10 bases between. The CDR3 loop reads CASSFDRLSYEQYF. The CDR3 nucleotides read TGTGCCAGCAGTTTTGACAGGCTCTCCTACGAGCAGTACTTC.

This clone was counted a single time. The gene calls are TRBV12-3 or TRBV12-4 and TRBJ2-1; D uncertain. V lost 6 bases, J lost 7 bases, and 10 bases lay in between. The CDR3 loop spans 12 amino acids. Here the CDR3 reads CASRSDKNEQFF. The CDR3 DNA reads TGTGCCAGCAGAAGTGACAAGAATGAGCAGTTCTTC.

The gene calls are TRBV10-1 and TRBJ1-1, with D possibly matching TRBD1 (6 bases). This CDR3 is 16 amino acids long. V lost 5 bases and J 0 bases, leaving 16 bases between the germline ends. CDR1 and CDR2 (germline): WNHNN, SYGVQD (reference sequence). The CDR3 DNA reads as TGCGCCAGCAGTCTTCGACAGGACCTATTGAACACTGAAGCTTTCTTT. Translation: CASSLRQDLLNTEAFF.

The chain uses TRBV5-1 and TRBJ1-2; tentative D call: TRBD1 (5 bases). The CDR3 is 13 amino acids. Germline lookup yields CDR1 SGHRS and CDR2 YFSETQ. V dropped 0 bases and J dropped 8 bases, with 11 bases sitting between them. CDR3 coding DNA: TGCGCCAGCAGCTTGGTATCAGGGTACGGCTACACCTTC. Translation: CASSLVSGYGYTF.

For this clone: One end of the junction fails to match germline, which may point to a read error. The V gene is TRBV7-9, the J gene TRBJ1-1; D unclear. CDR3 size: 9 residues. CDR1 is SEHNR, CDR2 FQNEAQ, per germline (reference sequence). CDR3 nucleotide sequence: TGTGCCAGCAGCTTAGTCGACAATTTT. Its translation is CASSLVDNF. The full variable domain, its missing parts supplied by reference TRBV7-9 and TRBJ1-1, is DTGVSQNPRHKITKRGQNVTFRCDPISEHNRLYWYRQTLGQGPEFLTYFQNEAQLEKSRLLSDRFSAERPKGSFSTLEIQRTEQGDSAMYLCASSLVDNFGQGTRLTVV.

This chain connects TRBV3-1 (or the pseudogene TRBV3-2) to TRBJ1-4; maybe TRBD1 (6 bases). Germline V gene lookup returns CDR1 LGHDT and CDR2 YNNKEL (reference sequence). The ends were cut back, 4 bases at V and 8 bases at J, with 11 bases in the middle. The CDR3 contains 13 residues. The CDR3 bases are TGTGCCAGCAGCCTCCGAGACAGGGAAAAACTGTTTTTT. It specifies CASSLRDREKLFF.

The chain joins TRBV19 to TRBJ1-5; no firm D call. This CDR3 region has 16 residues. V was cut by 4 bases and J by 2 bases, with 15 bases left in between. CDR1 is LNHDA and CDR2 is SQIVND in the germline V gene (reference sequence). The CDR3 protein is CASSNQASLGNQPQHF. The CDR3 nucleotides read TGTGCCAGTAGTAACCAGGCCTCGCTTGGCAATCAGCCCCAGCATTTT.

This chain uses TRBV10-1 with TRBJ1-1; TRBD1 matches at 12 bases. V was clipped by 5 bases and J by 5 bases; unmatched bases: 9. CDR1 and CDR2 (germline): WNHNN, SYGVQD (reference sequence). The length of the CDR3 is 16 residues. CDR3 nucleotides: TGCGCCAGCAGTTACCGTAGGGACAGGGGGCCAACTGAAGCTTTCTTT. Translated: CASSYRRDRGPTEAFF.